This is a list of T cell receptor beta chains from one sample in a study of neurological immune-mediated disorders. TCRdb re-called the 5' RACE reads with MiXCR, one entry per CDR3 protein. The sample has around 30,000 distinct CDR3 sequences, less than 5% seen once. Input material: CD4+ T cells from blood. These receptors originate from a woman aged 40 to 50 in good health. Each CDR3 is given with its conserved first and last residue. A D gene is named only where the DNA matches it firmly. A row's size may be missing; if present it is once, few, many or a size class.

abundance	v_gene	d_gene	j_gene	CDR3nt	CDR3aa
few	TRBV11-2	TRBD2	TRBJ2-7	TGTGCCAGCAGCCCCGGGGGGGTCAACGAGCAGTACTTC	CASSPGGVNEQYF
many	TRBV5-1	TRBD2	TRBJ2-1	TGCGCCAGCAGCGTAGCGGGAGGGCTTTGGGAGCAGTTCTTC	CASSVAGGLWEQFF
few	TRBV5-4	NA	TRBJ2-3	TGTGCCAGCAGCTTCAGGGGTACAGATACGCAGTATTTT	CASSFRGTDTQYF
many	TRBV5-1	NA	TRBJ2-2	TGCGCCAGCAGCTTGGCCGGAGGGGACTTCACCGGGGAGCTGTTTTTT	CASSLAGGDFTGELFF
many	TRBV20-1	NA	TRBJ1-5	TGCAGTGCCTTGCCGGGGGCCTCTAGCAATCAGCCCCAGCATTTT	CSALPGASSNQPQHF
many	TRBV5-1	TRBD2	TRBJ2-1	TGCGCCAGCAGCTTGTTAGCTAGCGGGACGGATGAGCAGTTCTTC	CASSLLASGTDEQFF
medium-sized	TRBV5-1	NA	TRBJ2-3	TGCGCCAGCAGCTTGAGGCAGAACACAGATACGCAGTATTTT	CASSLRQNTDTQYF
many	TRBV18	TRBD2	TRBJ2-7	TGTGCCAGCTCAGGAGGGGCTAGCGGGAGTTCCTACGAGCAGTACTTC	CASSGGASGSSYEQYF
many	TRBV5-1	TRBD2	TRBJ2-3	TGCGCCAGCAGCTTGGCGCTAGCGGGACCCACAGATACGCAGTATTTT	CASSLALAGPTDTQYF
many	TRBV20-1	NA	TRBJ2-2	TGCAGTGCTAGGGGAGATAAATTCACCGGGGAGCTGTTTTTT	CSARGDKFTGELFF
many	TRBV5-1	NA	TRBJ2-1	TGCGCCAGCAGCCCGCTACCCGCAAGGGAGACCTACAATGAGCAGTTCTTC	CASSPLPARETYNEQFF
many	TRBV3-1	NA	TRBJ1-2	TGTGCCAGCAGCCAAGTACGGGGGCGTGTAAGTGGCTACACCTTC	CASSQVRGRVSGYTF
many	TRBV28	TRBD1	TRBJ1-1	TGTGCCAGCGGGACAGGGGTCACTGAAGCTTTCTTT	CASGTGVTEAFF
many	TRBV5-6	NA	TRBJ2-3	TGTGCCAGCAGCTCCCTGGATACGCAGTATTTT	CASSSLDTQYF
many	TRBV5-1	NA	TRBJ2-2	TGCGCCAGCAGCTTGGGTGCCGGGGAGCTGTTTTTT	CASSLGAGELFF
many	TRBV7-2	NA	TRBJ2-2	TGTGCCAGCAGCTGGGGGTTGGTGACCGGGGAGCTGTTTTTT	CASSWGLVTGELFF
many	TRBV20-1	NA	TRBJ1-1	TGCAGTGCTAGAGATCGCGGAGTCACTGAAGCTTTCTTT	CSARDRGVTEAFF
many	TRBV5-1	TRBD1	TRBJ2-2	TGCGCCAGCAGCCGGGACAGAGGGACCGGGGAGCTGTTTTTT	CASSRDRGTGELFF
many	TRBV12-3/TRBV12-4	TRBD1	TRBJ2-7	TGTGCCAGCAGACCGACAGGGTACTCCTACGAGCAGTACTTC	CASRPTGYSYEQYF
many	TRBV5-1	TRBD2	TRBJ2-3	TGCGCCAGCAGCGACGGACTAGCGGGAGGGGGACGGGCAGATACGCAGTATTTT	CASSDGLAGGGRADTQYF
NA	TRBV11-2	NA	TRBJ2-3	TGTGCCAGCAGCCGTGGCGGGGGCAGGGGTACGCAGTATTTT	CASSRGGGRGTQYF
many	TRBV5-1	NA	TRBJ1-5	TGCGCCAGCAGCTTGGGCAGGGAAGGTCAGCCCCAGCATTTT	CASSLGREGQPQHF
many	TRBV6-4	TRBD1	TRBJ2-7	TGTGCCAGCAGTGACACATGGGGGCGGACAGGGAGTGTCCACGAGCAGTACTTC	CASSDTWGRTGSVHEQYF
many	TRBV21-1	NA	TRBJ2-1	NA	CASSDTVGQGASNEQFF
many	TRBV10-3	TRBD2	TRBJ2-7	TGTGCCATACGGACTAGCGGGGGGGCCTACGAGCAGTACTTC	CAIRTSGGAYEQYF
many	TRBV5-1	TRBD2	TRBJ2-2	TGCGCCAGCAGCTCCGAGCGGGGGGGAGGCGCGAACACCGGGGAGCTGTTTTTT	CASSSERGGGANTGELFF
many	TRBV20-1	NA	TRBJ1-2	TGCAGTGCTACAAGTCCGGGGGGTGGCTACACCTTC	CSATSPGGGYTF
many	TRBV20-1	NA	TRBJ2-7	TGCAGTGCCGCCGGGGGAGCCTACGAGCAGTACTTC	CSAAGGAYEQYF
few	TRBV6-1	TRBD1	TRBJ2-3	TGTGCCAGCAGTGAGACGGACAGGGGAGCGTCAGTTACGCAGTATTTT	CASSETDRGASVTQYF
many	TRBV2	TRBD2	TRBJ2-1	TGTGCCAGCAACCCCGCCCGTGCGGGAGGCGGAGAGTTCTTC	CASNPARAGGGEFF
many	TRBV10-3	NA	TRBJ2-1	TGTGCCATCAGTGTAAGGGGGAGCTCCTACAATGAGCAGTTCTTC	CAISVRGSSYNEQFF
medium-sized	TRBV5-1	TRBD1	TRBJ2-1	TGCGCCAGCAGCGTTGACCCACCCGGGACAGGGAGGGGCAATGAGCAGTTCTTC	CASSVDPPGTGRGNEQFF
many	TRBV4-1	NA	TRBJ1-1	TGCGCCAGCACCCAACCTGACAGCGGAGAGACTGAAGCTTTCTTT	CASTQPDSGETEAFF
many	TRBV5-4	NA	TRBJ2-1	TGTGCCAGCAGCTTGGCCGTAGGCGGGATCTACAATGAGCAGTTCTTC	CASSLAVGGIYNEQFF
many	TRBV5-6	TRBD1	TRBJ2-5	TGTGCCAGCAGCACCCCGGGACAGGGAGAAGTTACCCAGTACTTC	CASSTPGQGEVTQYF
many	TRBV6-5	TRBD2	TRBJ2-5	TGTGCCAGCAGTTTGGGACTAATAGAGACCCAGTACTTC	CASSLGLIETQYF
many	TRBV5-1	TRBD1	TRBJ1-2	TGCGCCAGCAGCCCGACAGGGGGGGGCTATGGCTACACCTTC	CASSPTGGGYGYTF
many	TRBV20-1	TRBD1	TRBJ1-1	TGCAGTGCTCGACAGGGAATGGGGGTCACTGAAGCTTTCTTT	CSARQGMGVTEAFF
many	TRBV10-3	TRBD2	TRBJ2-1	TGTGCCATCAGTGGGGTCCTCGCGGGGGGGAACTACAATGAGCAGTTCTTC	CAISGVLAGGNYNEQFF
many	TRBV19	TRBD1	TRBJ1-5	TGTGCCAGTAGACAGGGGCTCTATAGCAATCAGCCCCAGCATTTT	CASRQGLYSNQPQHF
medium-sized	TRBV27	NA	TRBJ2-1	TGTGCCAGCCTACCTGGAGTAGCCGGTGGGGGTGAGCAGTTCTTC	CASLPGVAGGGEQFF
many	TRBV20-1	NA	TRBJ2-2	TGCAGTTCCACAGCCGACACCGGGGAGCTGTTTTTT	CSSTADTGELFF
many	TRBV29-1	NA	TRBJ1-2	TGCAGCGGGGGACATTCCGATGGCTACACCTTC	CSGGHSDGYTF
many	TRBV7-2	TRBD2	TRBJ2-1	TGTGCCAGCAGCCCAGAGAGTAGCGGGGGTAATTACAATGAGCAGTTCTTC	CASSPESSGGNYNEQFF
many	TRBV21-1	NA	TRBJ2-3	TGTGTCACCTGGCCTAGCGGGGGGCCGGCAGATACGCAGTATTTT	CVTWPSGGPADTQYF
many	TRBV3-1	TRBD1	TRBJ1-6	TGTGCCAGCAGCCAACGGACAGGGGACTCACCCCTCCACTTT	CASSQRTGDSPLHF
many	TRBV12-3/TRBV12-4	NA	TRBJ2-7	TGTGCCAGCAGTTTCTCGCACGAGCAGTACTTC	CASSFSHEQYF
many	TRBV20-1	NA	TRBJ1-5	TGCAGTGCTGTCAGGTCACAGGGAGGAGAGCAGCCCCAGCATTTT	CSAVRSQGGEQPQHF
many	TRBV7-2	TRBD2	TRBJ2-3	TGTGCCAGCAGCTTAGGGTCAGCGGGAGGGGGGGATTATACGCAGTATTTT	CASSLGSAGGGDYTQYF
many	TRBV29-1	NA	TRBJ2-7	TGCAGCGTCCGACGTGGGCTAGACACCGGCGAGCAGTACTTC	CSVRRGLDTGEQYF